The rows below give T cell receptor beta chains drawn from one sample of a study of blood T cell repertoires in COVID-19. Assay used: immunoSEQ multiplex PCR; TCRdb lists only in-frame clones, some missing. This table has around 320,000 clones, under 90% appearing once. Input material: PBMCs or T cells enriched from blood (not recorded which). All receptors come from a woman aged 45-59 years who had been exposed to COVID-19. Both conserved end residues are part of each CDR3. The order of the fields is CDR3 protein, CDR3 DNA, J gene, D gene, V gene, clone size. D genes are given only for firm matches. The listing skips clone size in some rows; elsewhere it reads once, few, many or a size class.

CDR3 protein: CASSSVVEQYF
CDR3 DNA: TGTGCCAGCAGCTCGGTGGTTGAGCAGTACTTC
J gene: TRBJ2-7
D gene: .
V gene: TRBV11-2
clone size: once

CDR3 protein: CASSIGGGGYNEQFF
CDR3 DNA: TGTGCCAGTAGTATAGGTGGCGGGGGGTACAATGAGCAGTTCTTC
J gene: TRBJ2-1
D gene: TRBD2
V gene: TRBV19
clone size: .

CDR3 protein: CASSPTGPSGNTIYF
CDR3 DNA: TGTGCCAGCTCACCGACAGGGCCCTCTGGAAACACCATATATTTT
J gene: TRBJ1-3
D gene: TRBD1
V gene: TRBV18
clone size: .

CDR3 protein: CASSLEGLAGVTYNEQFF
CDR3 DNA: TGTGCCAGCAGCTTAGAGGGACTAGCGGGGGTTACCTACAATGAGCAGTTCTTC
J gene: TRBJ2-1
D gene: TRBD2
V gene: TRBV11-2
clone size: .

CDR3 protein: CASSPDRGRNEKLFF
CDR3 DNA: TGTGCCAGCTCACCCGACAGGGGACGTAATGAAAAACTGTTTTTT
J gene: TRBJ1-4
D gene: TRBD1
V gene: TRBV18
clone size: .

CDR3 protein: CASSQVGRTANTEAFF
CDR3 DNA: TGTGCCAGCAGCCAAGTGGGCAGGACAGCGAACACTGAAGCTTTCTTT
J gene: TRBJ1-1
D gene: .
V gene: TRBV4-2
clone size: .

CDR3 protein: CASSQGLAGVFHEQYF
CDR3 DNA: TGTGCCAGCAGCCAGGGTTTAGCGGGGGTCTTTCACGAGCAGTACTTC
J gene: TRBJ2-7
D gene: TRBD2
V gene: TRBV4-2
clone size: .

CDR3 protein: CASSPARTGLISGANVLTF
CDR3 DNA: TGTGCCAGCAGCCCGGCTCGGACAGGCCTAATCTCTGGGGCCAACGTCCTGACTTTC
J gene: TRBJ2-6
D gene: TRBD1
V gene: TRBV3-1/TRBV3-2
clone size: .

CDR3 protein: CASSQGEYEQYF
CDR3 DNA: TGTGCCAGCAGCCAAGGAGAATACGAGCAGTACTTC
J gene: TRBJ2-7
D gene: .
V gene: TRBV3-1/TRBV3-2
clone size: .

CDR3 protein: CASSLALAAEPGTQYF
CDR3 DNA: TGTGCCAGCAGCTTGGCACTAGCGGCCGAACCCGGGACCCAGTACTTC
J gene: TRBJ2-5
D gene: TRBD2
V gene: TRBV5-8
clone size: .

CDR3 protein: CASSPLGGPNHTEAFF
CDR3 DNA: TGTGCCAGCAGCCCTCTCGGGGGGCCGAATCACACTGAAGCTTTCTTT
J gene: TRBJ1-1
D gene: .
V gene: TRBV21-1
clone size: .

CDR3 protein: CATSSYGGGTDTQYF
CDR3 DNA: TGTGCCACCAGCAGTTACGGGGGGGGGACAGATACGCAGTATTTT
J gene: TRBJ2-3
D gene: TRBD2
V gene: TRBV15
clone size: .

CDR3 protein: CASSLRTGGGTDTQYF
CDR3 DNA: TGTGCCAGCAGTTTGAGGACAGGGGGAGGGACAGATACGCAGTATTTT
J gene: TRBJ2-3
D gene: TRBD1
V gene: TRBV7-2
clone size: .

CDR3 protein: CASTFGDDRGRGTQYF
CDR3 DNA: TGCGCCAGCACCTTCGGGGACGACAGGGGACGAGGAACCCAGTACTTC
J gene: TRBJ2-5
D gene: TRBD1
V gene: TRBV5-1
clone size: .

CDR3 protein: CASSQKQGAANEKLFF
CDR3 DNA: TGTGCCAGCAGCCAAAAACAGGGGGCTGCTAATGAAAAACTGTTTTTT
J gene: TRBJ1-4
D gene: TRBD1
V gene: TRBV7-6
clone size: .

CDR3 protein: CASSQARRDTQYF
CDR3 DNA: TGTGCCAGCAGCCAAGCCAGAAGAGATACGCAGTATTTT
J gene: TRBJ2-3
D gene: .
V gene: TRBV3-1/TRBV3-2
clone size: .

CDR3 protein: CAISLEGATNEQYF
CDR3 DNA: TGTGCCATCAGCCTCGAGGGGGCGACAAACGAGCAGTACTTC
J gene: TRBJ2-7
D gene: TRBD1
V gene: TRBV10-3
clone size: .

CDR3 protein: CASSPPWGQVQETQYF
CDR3 DNA: TGTGCCAGCAGCCCCCCCTGGGGACAGGTCCAAGAGACCCAGTACTTC
J gene: TRBJ2-5
D gene: TRBD1
V gene: TRBV11-2
clone size: .

CDR3 protein: CASSFSSGVFGTQYF
CDR3 DNA: TGTGCCAGCAGCTTCTCTAGCGGGGTCTTCGGGACCCAGTACTTC
J gene: TRBJ2-5
D gene: TRBD2
V gene: TRBV7-2
clone size: .

CDR3 protein: CASSLYWDTRDEQYF
CDR3 DNA: TGTGCCAGCAGTTTATATTGGGATACTAGGGACGAGCAGTACTTC
J gene: TRBJ2-7
D gene: .
V gene: TRBV27
clone size: once

CDR3 protein: CASSSLAGGFTDTQYF
CDR3 DNA: TGTGCCAGCAGTTCCCTAGCGGGGGGTTTCACAGATACGCAGTATTTT
J gene: TRBJ2-3
D gene: TRBD2
V gene: TRBV28
clone size: once

CDR3 protein: CASSLGQPGLLTMNTGELFF
CDR3 DNA: TGTGCCAGCAGCCTGGGACAGCCGGGACTCCTTACCATGAACACCGGGGAGCTGTTTTTT
J gene: TRBJ2-2
D gene: .
V gene: TRBV3-1/TRBV3-2
clone size: .

CDR3 protein: CASSEAGNGYTF
CDR3 DNA: TGTGCCAGCAGTGAAGCCGGTAATGGCTACACCTTC
J gene: TRBJ1-2
D gene: .
V gene: TRBV2
clone size: .

CDR3 protein: CATGGVGTSEQYF
CDR3 DNA: TGTGCCACCGGTGGAGTTGGCACTTCCGAGCAGTACTTC
J gene: TRBJ2-7
D gene: .
V gene: TRBV30
clone size: .

CDR3 protein: CASSIPGSVQPQHF
CDR3 DNA: TGTGCCAGTAGTATCCCGGGGTCCGTGCAGCCCCAGCATTTT
J gene: TRBJ1-5
D gene: .
V gene: TRBV19
clone size: .

CDR3 protein: CASSLRQGTYEQYF
CDR3 DNA: TGTGCCAGCAGTTTGAGACAGGGGACCTACGAGCAGTACTTC
J gene: TRBJ2-7
D gene: TRBD1
V gene: TRBV27
clone size: .

CDR3 protein: CASSLALGTLLNTEAFF
CDR3 DNA: TGCGCCAGCAGCTTGGCCTTGGGCACCCTCCTGAACACTGAAGCTTTCTTT
J gene: TRBJ1-1
D gene: .
V gene: TRBV5-1
clone size: .

CDR3 protein: CASSTRDSSTNEKLFF
CDR3 DNA: TGTGCCAGCAGCACCCGGGACAGCTCAACTAATGAAAAACTGTTTTTT
J gene: TRBJ1-4
D gene: TRBD1
V gene: TRBV28
clone size: .

CDR3 protein: CASRRTGKSTTNEKLFF
CDR3 DNA: TGTGCCAGCAGGCGGACAGGGAAAAGCACAACTAATGAAAAACTGTTTTTT
J gene: TRBJ1-4
D gene: TRBD1
V gene: TRBV28
clone size: .

CDR3 protein: CASSLDQGSSYNSPLHF
CDR3 DNA: TGTGCCAGCAGCTTGGATCAGGGTAGCTCCTATAATTCACCCCTCCACTTT
J gene: TRBJ1-6
D gene: .
V gene: TRBV5-8
clone size: once

CDR3 protein: CASSSPRTENTEAFF
CDR3 DNA: TGTGCCAGCAGCTCTCCTAGGACAGAGAACACTGAAGCTTTCTTT
J gene: TRBJ1-1
D gene: .
V gene: TRBV7-9
clone size: .

CDR3 protein: CAISGGQGIIAGNEQFF
CDR3 DNA: TGTGCCATCAGTGGCGGACAGGGGATAATAGCAGGGAATGAGCAGTTCTTC
J gene: TRBJ2-1
D gene: TRBD1
V gene: TRBV10-3
clone size: .

CDR3 protein: CASTRADGSGQGVLDEQFF
CDR3 DNA: TGCGCCAGCACCCGGGCGGATGGCTCGGGACAGGGAGTCCTGGATGAGCAGTTCTTC
J gene: TRBJ2-1
D gene: TRBD1
V gene: TRBV5-1
clone size: few

CDR3 protein: CASSQGTAQETQYF
CDR3 DNA: TGTGCCAGCAGCCAAGGGACAGCTCAAGAGACCCAGTACTTC
J gene: TRBJ2-5
D gene: .
V gene: TRBV3-1/TRBV3-2
clone size: .

CDR3 protein: CASSAGTGAASPLHF
CDR3 DNA: TGTGCCAGCTCAGCGGGGACAGGGGCCGCTTCACCCCTCCACTTT
J gene: TRBJ1-6
D gene: TRBD1
V gene: TRBV18
clone size: .

CDR3 protein: CASSLQGLPGELFF
CDR3 DNA: TGTGCCAGTAGCTTACAGGGGTTGCCCGGGGAGCTGTTTTTT
J gene: TRBJ2-2
D gene: TRBD1
V gene: TRBV19
clone size: .

CDR3 protein: CASSMVQGARETQYF
CDR3 DNA: TGTGCCAGTAGTATGGTGCAGGGGGCACGAGAGACCCAGTACTTC
J gene: TRBJ2-5
D gene: TRBD1
V gene: TRBV19
clone size: .

CDR3 protein: CASSLEWGNTIYF
CDR3 DNA: TGTGCCAGCAGTTTGGAGTGGGGAAACACCATATATTTT
J gene: TRBJ1-3
D gene: .
V gene: TRBV12-3/TRBV12-4
clone size: .

CDR3 protein: CASSEAGGESYGYTF
CDR3 DNA: TGTGCCAGCAGTGAAGCGGGTGGGGAGAGCTATGGCTACACCTTC
J gene: TRBJ1-2
D gene: .
V gene: TRBV6-1
clone size: .

CDR3 protein: CASSSTGGVYNEQFF
CDR3 DNA: TGTGCCAGCAGTTCGACAGGGGGCGTCTACAATGAGCAGTTCTTC
J gene: TRBJ2-1
D gene: TRBD1
V gene: TRBV6-5
clone size: once

CDR3 protein: CASTEETQYF
CDR3 DNA: TGTGCCAGCACTGAAGAGACCCAGTACTTC
J gene: TRBJ2-5
D gene: .
V gene: TRBV6-5
clone size: .

CDR3 protein: CASSSTGQGLGRNEQFF
CDR3 DNA: TGCGCCAGCAGCTCAACGGGACAGGGACTGGGGCGCAATGAGCAGTTCTTC
J gene: TRBJ2-1
D gene: TRBD1
V gene: TRBV5-1
clone size: .

CDR3 protein: CASSPTGLGSPLHF
CDR3 DNA: TGTGCCAGCAGCCCGACAGGGTTGGGCTCACCCCTCCACTTT
J gene: TRBJ1-6
D gene: TRBD1
V gene: TRBV11-3
clone size: once

CDR3 protein: CASSRGLAGYTGELFF
CDR3 DNA: TGTGCCAGTAGTAGGGGACTAGCGGGTTACACCGGGGAGCTGTTTTTT
J gene: TRBJ2-2
D gene: TRBD2
V gene: TRBV19
clone size: .

CDR3 protein: CASSVRAGRETQYF
CDR3 DNA: TGTGCCAGCAGCGTCAGAGCGGGGCGGGAGACCCAGTACTTC
J gene: TRBJ2-5
D gene: TRBD2
V gene: TRBV9
clone size: .

CDR3 protein: CASSLGGGSSYEQYF
CDR3 DNA: TGTGCCAGCAGCTTAGGGGGGGGTTCCTCCTACGAGCAGTACTTC
J gene: TRBJ2-7
D gene: TRBD2
V gene: TRBV7-2
clone size: .

CDR3 protein: CASRLRGGSLNTEAFF
CDR3 DNA: TGTGCCAGCAGGTTGAGAGGGGGTTCCCTGAACACTGAAGCTTTCTTT
J gene: TRBJ1-1
D gene: .
V gene: TRBV28
clone size: .

CDR3 protein: CASTPPGQAAYEQYF
CDR3 DNA: TGTGCCAGCACCCCACCGGGACAGGCGGCCTACGAGCAGTACTTC
J gene: TRBJ2-7
D gene: TRBD1
V gene: TRBV28
clone size: .

CDR3 protein: CASSLAGKFTGELFF
CDR3 DNA: TGTGCCAGCAGTTTAGCGGGGAAGTTCACCGGGGAGCTGTTTTTT
J gene: TRBJ2-2
D gene: .
V gene: TRBV28
clone size: .

CDR3 protein: CASSLVTGDTGELFF
CDR3 DNA: TGCGCCAGCAGCTTGGTGACAGGGGACACCGGGGAGCTGTTTTTT
J gene: TRBJ2-2
D gene: TRBD1
V gene: TRBV5-1
clone size: .

CDR3 protein: CAWSVLRAGELFF
CDR3 DNA: TGTGCCTGGAGTGTACTACGGGCCGGGGAGCTGTTTTTT
J gene: TRBJ2-2
D gene: .
V gene: TRBV30
clone size: .

CDR3 protein: CASRQGTATNYGYTF
CDR3 DNA: TGTGCCAGCAGGCAGGGGACAGCCACTAACTATGGCTACACCTTC
J gene: TRBJ1-2
D gene: TRBD1
V gene: TRBV5-4
clone size: .

CDR3 protein: CASSLQGGDQPQHF
CDR3 DNA: TGTGCCAGCAGCTTACAGGGTGGGGATCAGCCCCAGCATTTT
J gene: TRBJ1-5
D gene: .
V gene: TRBV7-9
clone size: .